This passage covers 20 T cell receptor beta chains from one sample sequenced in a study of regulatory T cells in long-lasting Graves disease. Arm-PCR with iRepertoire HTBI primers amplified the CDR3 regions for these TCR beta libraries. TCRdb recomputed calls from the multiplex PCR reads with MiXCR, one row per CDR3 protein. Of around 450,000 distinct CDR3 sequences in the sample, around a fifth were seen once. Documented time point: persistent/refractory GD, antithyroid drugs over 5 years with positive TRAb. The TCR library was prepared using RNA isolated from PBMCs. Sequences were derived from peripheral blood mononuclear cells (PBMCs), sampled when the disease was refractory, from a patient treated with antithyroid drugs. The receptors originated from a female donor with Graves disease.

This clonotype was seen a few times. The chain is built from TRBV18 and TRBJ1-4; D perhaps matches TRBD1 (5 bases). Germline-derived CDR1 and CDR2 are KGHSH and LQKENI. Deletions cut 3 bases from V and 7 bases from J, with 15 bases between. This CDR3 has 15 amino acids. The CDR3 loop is CASSPTLGPGEKLFF. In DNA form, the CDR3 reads TGTGCCAGCTCACCTACGTTGGGGCCGGGTGAAAAACTGTTTTTT.

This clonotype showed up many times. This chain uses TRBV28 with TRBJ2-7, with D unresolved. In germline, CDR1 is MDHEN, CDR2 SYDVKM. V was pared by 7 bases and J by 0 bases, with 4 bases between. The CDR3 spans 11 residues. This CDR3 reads CASTHSYEQYF. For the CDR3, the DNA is TGTGCCAGCACTCACTCCTACGAGCAGTACTTC.

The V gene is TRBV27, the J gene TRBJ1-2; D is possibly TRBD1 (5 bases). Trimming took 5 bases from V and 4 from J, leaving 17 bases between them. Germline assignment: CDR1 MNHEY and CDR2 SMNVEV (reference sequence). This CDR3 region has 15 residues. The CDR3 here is CASSGMSGQGYGYTF. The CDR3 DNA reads TGTGCCAGCAGTGGCATGTCAGGGCAGGGCTATGGCTACACCTTC.

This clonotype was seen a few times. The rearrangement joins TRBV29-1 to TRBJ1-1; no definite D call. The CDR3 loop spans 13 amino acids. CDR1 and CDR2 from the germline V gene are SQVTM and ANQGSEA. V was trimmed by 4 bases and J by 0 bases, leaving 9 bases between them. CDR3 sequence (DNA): TGCAGCGTTGTAGGCCGGCTGAACACTGAAGCTTTCTTT. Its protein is CSVVGRLNTEAFF.

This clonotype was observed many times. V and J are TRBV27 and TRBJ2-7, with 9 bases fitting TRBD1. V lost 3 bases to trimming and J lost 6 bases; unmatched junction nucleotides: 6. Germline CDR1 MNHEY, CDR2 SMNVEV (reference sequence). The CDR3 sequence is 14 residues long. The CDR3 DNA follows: TGTGCCAGCAGTTTGACAGGGGGTTCCAGCGAGCAGTACTTC. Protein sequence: CASSLTGGSSEQYF.

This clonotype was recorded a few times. CDR3 DNA: TGTGCCAGCAGCCCTAGACGGCGTCATCAGCCCCAGCATTTT. Amino acid sequence: CASSPRRRHQPQHF. The chain has TRBV6-2 or TRBV6-3 and TRBJ1-5; no clear D gene. CDR3 size: 14 residues. V was cut by 6 bases and J by 5 bases, with 14 bases left in between. Germline CDR1 reads MNHEY; CDR2 reads SVGEGT.

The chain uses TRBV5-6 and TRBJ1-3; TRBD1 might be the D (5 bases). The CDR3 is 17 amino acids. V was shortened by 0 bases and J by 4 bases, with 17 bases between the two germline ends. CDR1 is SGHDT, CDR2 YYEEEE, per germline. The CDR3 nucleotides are TGTGCCAGCAGCTTGGTGGGAGAGACAGCGAGAGGAAACACCATATATTTT. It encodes CASSLVGETARGNTIYF.

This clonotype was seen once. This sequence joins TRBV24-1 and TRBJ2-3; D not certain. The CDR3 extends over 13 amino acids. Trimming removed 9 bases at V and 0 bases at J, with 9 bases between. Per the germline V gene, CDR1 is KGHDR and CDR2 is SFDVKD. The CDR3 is CATRAASTDTQYF. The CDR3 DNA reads TGTGCCACCCGGGCCGCCAGCACAGATACGCAGTATTTT.

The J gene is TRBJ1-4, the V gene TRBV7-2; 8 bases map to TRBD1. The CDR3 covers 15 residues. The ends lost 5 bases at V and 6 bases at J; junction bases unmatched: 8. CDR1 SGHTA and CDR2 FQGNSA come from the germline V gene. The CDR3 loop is CASSLRQGTYEKLFF. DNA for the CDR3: TGTGCCAGCAGCCTAAGACAGGGGACTTATGAAAAACTGTTTTTT.

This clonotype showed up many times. CDR3 protein: CASSIMTTDTEAFF. CDR3 coding DNA: TGTGCCAGCAGCATCATGACGACGGACACTGAAGCTTTCTTT. The gene calls are TRBV7-9 and TRBJ1-1, with D uncertain. The ends were cut back, 5 bases at V and 3 bases at J, with 13 bases in the middle. Germline CDR1 is SEHNR and CDR2 is FQNEAQ (reference sequence). The CDR3 spans 14 residues.

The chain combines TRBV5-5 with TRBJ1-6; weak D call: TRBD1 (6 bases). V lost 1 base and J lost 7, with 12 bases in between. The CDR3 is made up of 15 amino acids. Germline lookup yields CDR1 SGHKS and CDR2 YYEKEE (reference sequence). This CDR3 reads CASSLRQGQNSPLHF. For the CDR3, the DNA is TGTGCCAGCAGCTTGAGGCAGGGACAAAATTCACCCCTCCACTTT.

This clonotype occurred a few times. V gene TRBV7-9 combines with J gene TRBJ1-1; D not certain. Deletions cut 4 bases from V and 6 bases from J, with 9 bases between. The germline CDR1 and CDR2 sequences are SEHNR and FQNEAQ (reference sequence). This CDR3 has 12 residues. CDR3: CASSSIVAEAFF. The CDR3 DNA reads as TGTGCCAGCAGCTCAATTGTGGCTGAAGCTTTCTTT.

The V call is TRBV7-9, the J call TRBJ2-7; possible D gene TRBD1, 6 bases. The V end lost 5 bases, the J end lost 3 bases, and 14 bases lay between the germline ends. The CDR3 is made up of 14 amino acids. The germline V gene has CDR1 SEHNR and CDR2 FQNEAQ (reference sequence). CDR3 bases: TGTGCCAGCAGCGCCCGACAGGACTTCTACGAGCAGTACTTC. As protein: CASSARQDFYEQYF.

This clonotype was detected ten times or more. The CDR3 DNA reads as TGTGCCAGCAGTTTGAGGGGGCTTGTAGGTAATTCACCCCTCCACTTT. Protein: CASSLRGLVGNSPLHF. The chain uses TRBV27 and TRBJ1-6, with TRBD1 matching 7 bases. The CDR3 is made up of 16 amino acids. V shed 3 bases, J shed 6 bases, and the junction held 8 bases outside the gene matches. CDR1 MNHEY and CDR2 SMNVEV come from the germline V gene (reference sequence).

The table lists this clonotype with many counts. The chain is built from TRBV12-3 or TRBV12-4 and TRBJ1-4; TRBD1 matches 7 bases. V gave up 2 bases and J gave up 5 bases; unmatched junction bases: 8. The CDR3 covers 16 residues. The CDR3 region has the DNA TGTGCCAGCAGTTTAACGCGGGGGACAGAGAATGAAAAACTGTTTTTT. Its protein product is CASSLTRGTENEKLFF.

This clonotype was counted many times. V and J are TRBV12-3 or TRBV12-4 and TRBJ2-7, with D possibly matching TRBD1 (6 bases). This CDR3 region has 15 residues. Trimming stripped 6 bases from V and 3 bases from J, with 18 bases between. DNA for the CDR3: TGTGCCAGCAGACTCGGCAGGGGCGAGTACTACGAGCAGTACTTC. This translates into CASRLGRGEYYEQYF.

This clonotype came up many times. The CDR3 here is CSAGEGIQETQYF. DNA of the CDR3: TGCAGTGCGGGGGAGGGAATACAAGAGACCCAGTACTTC. J is TRBJ2-5 and V is TRBV20-1, with 7 bases identical to TRBD2. The CDR3 consists of 13 residues. From germline, CDR1 is DFQATT and CDR2 SNEGSKA (reference sequence). V shed 6 bases, J shed 2 bases, and the junction held 6 bases outside the gene matches.

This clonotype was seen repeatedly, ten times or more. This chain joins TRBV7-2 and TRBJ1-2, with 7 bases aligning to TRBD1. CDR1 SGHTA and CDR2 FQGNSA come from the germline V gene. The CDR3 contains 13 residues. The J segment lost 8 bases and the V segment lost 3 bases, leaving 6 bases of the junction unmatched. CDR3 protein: CASSFRDSRGYTF. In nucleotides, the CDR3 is TGTGCCAGCAGCTTCCGGGACAGCCGCGGCTACACCTTC.

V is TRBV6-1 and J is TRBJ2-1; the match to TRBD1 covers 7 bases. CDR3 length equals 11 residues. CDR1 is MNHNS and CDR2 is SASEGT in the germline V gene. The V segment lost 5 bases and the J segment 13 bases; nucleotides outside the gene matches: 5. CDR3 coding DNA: TGTGCCAGCAGTCAGGGGGTTTATCAGTTCTTC. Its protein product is CASSQGVYQFF.

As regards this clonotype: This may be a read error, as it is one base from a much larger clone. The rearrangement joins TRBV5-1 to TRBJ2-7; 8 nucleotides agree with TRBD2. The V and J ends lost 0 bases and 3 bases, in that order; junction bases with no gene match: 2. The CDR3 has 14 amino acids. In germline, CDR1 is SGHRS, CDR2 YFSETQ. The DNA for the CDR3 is TGCGCCAGCAGCTTGGAACTAGCGGACTACGAGCAGTACTTC. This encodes CASSLELADYEQYF.